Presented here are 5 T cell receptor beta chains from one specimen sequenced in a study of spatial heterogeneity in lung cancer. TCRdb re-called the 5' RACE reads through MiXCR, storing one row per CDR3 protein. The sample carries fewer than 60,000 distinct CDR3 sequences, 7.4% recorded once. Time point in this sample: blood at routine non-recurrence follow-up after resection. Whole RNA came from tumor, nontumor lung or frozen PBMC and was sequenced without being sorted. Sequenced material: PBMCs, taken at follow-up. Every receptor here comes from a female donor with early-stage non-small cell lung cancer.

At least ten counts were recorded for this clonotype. This CDR3 reads CASSGTRGTKNIQYF. The CDR3 coding sequence is TGTGCCAGCAGTGGGACCCGCGGGACCAAAAACATTCAGTACTTC. This chain joins TRBV2 and TRBJ2-4; TRBD2 might be the D (6 bases). The germline V gene has CDR1 SNHLY and CDR2 FYNNEI. The CDR3 is 15 amino acids. The V end lost 4 bases, the J end lost 2 bases, and 12 bases lay between the germline ends.

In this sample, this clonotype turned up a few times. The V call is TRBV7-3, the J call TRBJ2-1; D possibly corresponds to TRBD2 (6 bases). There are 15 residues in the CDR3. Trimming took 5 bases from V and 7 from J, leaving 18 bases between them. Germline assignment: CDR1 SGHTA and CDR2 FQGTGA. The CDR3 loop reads CASSPPGGGSNEQFF. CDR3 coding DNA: TGTGCCAGCAGCCCCCCCGGTGGGGGGTCGAATGAGCAGTTCTTC.

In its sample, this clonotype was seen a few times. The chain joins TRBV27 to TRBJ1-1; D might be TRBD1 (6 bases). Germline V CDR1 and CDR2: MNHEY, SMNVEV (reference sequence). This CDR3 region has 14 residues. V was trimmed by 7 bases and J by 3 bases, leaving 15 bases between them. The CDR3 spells CASTPQTGHTEAFF. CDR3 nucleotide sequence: TGTGCCAGCACTCCACAGACAGGCCACACTGAAGCTTTCTTT.

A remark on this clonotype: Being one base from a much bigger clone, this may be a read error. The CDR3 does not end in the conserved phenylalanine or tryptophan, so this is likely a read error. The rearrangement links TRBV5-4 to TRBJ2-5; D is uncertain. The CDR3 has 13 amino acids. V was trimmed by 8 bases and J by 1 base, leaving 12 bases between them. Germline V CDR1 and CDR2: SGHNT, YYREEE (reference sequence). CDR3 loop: CASSGELQETQYL. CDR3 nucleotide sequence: TGTGCCAGTAGTGGGGAACTCCAAGAGACCCAGTACCTC.

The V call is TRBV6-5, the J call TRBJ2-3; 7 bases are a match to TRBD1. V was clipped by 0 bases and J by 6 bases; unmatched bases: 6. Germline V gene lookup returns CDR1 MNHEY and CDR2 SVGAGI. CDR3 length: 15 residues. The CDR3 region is CASSYSMGRGDTQYF. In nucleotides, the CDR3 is TGTGCCAGCAGTTACTCGATGGGCAGGGGGGATACGCAGTATTTT.